This TCR beta chain was obtained from a study of T-cell reconstitution after alpha-beta-depleted transplantation in children. This clonotype was detected many times. Researchers prepared the TCRbeta library using unique molecular identifiers, the study reports. One entry per CDR3 protein results from TCRdb running MiXCR on the PCR reads. The sample carries 200,000 to 300,000 distinct CDR3 sequences, around 12% recorded once. CDR1 is DFQATT and CDR2 is SNEGSKA in the germline V gene (reference sequence). This CDR3 region has 16 residues. V was clipped by 5 bases and J by 2 bases, with 16 bases between them.

The source is a human donor who donated a stem cell graft to a child with acute lymphoblastic leukemia. The genes are TRBV20-1 and TRBJ2-6; the D gene is possibly TRBD1 (6 bases). Sequences were derived from PBMCs from the stem cell graft donor, sampled from the stem cell graft. The CDR3 bases are TGCAGTGCTGATACAGGGAGTGGGGCTGGGGCCAACGTCCTGACTTTC. As protein: CSADTGSGAGANVLTF.